The next 20 T cell receptor beta chains were all read from a single sample in a study of vaccination and CD4 T cells after COVID-19. Treatment here: approximately 10-day PBMC culture with coronavirus spike peptide pools or control peptides (ViraFEST assay). These receptors have no known antigen. Scientists ran DNA taken from cultured CD4+ T cells through the Oncomine TCR Beta short-read assay for sequencing. TCRdb analysed the PCR reads with MiXCR anew, one entry per CDR3 protein. This sample carries 15,000 or so distinct CDR3 sequences, about 56% of them seen once, and the ten largest clones take roughly 4.5%. The sequenced sample was CD4+ T cells from blood, cultured in vitro, obtained before SARS-CoV-2 vaccination. Every receptor here comes from a human donor who had recovered from COVID-19.

The V call is TRBV7-2, the J call TRBJ2-1; D perhaps matches TRBD2 (6 bases). Germline loops: CDR1 SGHTA, CDR2 FQGNSA. V was shortened by 5 bases and J by 6 bases, with 14 bases between the two germline ends. The CDR3 has 14 residues. The CDR3 spells CASSPAPTSNEQFF. DNA for the CDR3: TGTGCCAGCAGCCCGGCCCCGACTAGCAATGAGCAGTTCTTC.

The J gene is TRBJ1-6, the V gene TRBV6-1; D remains unclear. V was trimmed by 7 bases and J by 9 bases, leaving 19 bases between them. In germline, CDR1 is MNHNS, CDR2 SASEGT. This CDR3 is built from 15 residues. For the CDR3, the DNA is TGTGCCAGCAATCCATTCTTTCCAGGAGGTTCACCCCTCCACTTT. It translates to CASNPFFPGGSPLHF.

The chain couples TRBV7-9 to TRBJ2-2; D possibly corresponds to TRBD2 (6 bases). The germline V gene encodes CDR1 SEHNR and CDR2 FQNEAQ (reference sequence). The CDR3 totals 15 residues. V was pared by 5 bases and J by 1 base, with 11 bases between. CDR3 DNA: TGTGCCAGCAGCAGGGGACTTAAGAACACCGGGGAGCTGTTTTTT. Translation: CASSRGLKNTGELFF.

V is TRBV15 and J is TRBJ1-3, with 8 bases lining up with TRBD1. V shed 5 bases and J 4 bases; nucleotides not matched to a gene: 7. This CDR3 contains 15 residues. CDR1 LNHNV and CDR2 YYDKDF come from the germline V gene (reference sequence). In nucleotides, the CDR3 is TGTGCCACCAGCCCCCGACAGGGGTGGGGAAACACCATATATTTT. Translating gives CATSPRQGWGNTIYF.

The V gene is TRBV7-2, the J gene TRBJ1-3; D ambiguous. CDR3 size: 13 residues. Germline values: CDR1 SGHTA, CDR2 FQGNSA. V dropped 4 bases and J dropped 4 bases, with 8 bases sitting between them. CDR3 coding DNA: TGTGCCAGCAGCTCACTTATGGGAAACACCATATATTTT. Translated: CASSSLMGNTIYF.

A single count supports this clonotype. The J gene is TRBJ1-5, the V gene TRBV28; no firm D call. This CDR3 spans 18 amino acids. V was clipped by 2 bases and J by 0 bases, with 17 bases between them. Germline CDR1 MDHEN, CDR2 SYDVKM. Written as DNA, the CDR3 is TGTGCCAGCAGTTTACCGGACCCCTCGTTTTATAGCAATCAGCCCCAGCATTTT. Encoded protein: CASSLPDPSFYSNQPQHF.

J is TRBJ1-5 and V is TRBV28; 8 positions match TRBD1. The ends lost 4 bases at V and 6 bases at J; junction bases unmatched: 5. Germline V lookup: CDR1 MDHEN, CDR2 SYDVKM. The length of the CDR3 is 14 residues. In nucleotides, the CDR3 is TGTGCCAGCAGTTCCACAGGGGGAGGTCAGCCCCAGCATTTT. It encodes CASSSTGGGQPQHF. Full variable domain (missing parts from reference TRBV28 and TRBJ1-5): DVKVTQSSRYLVKRTGEKVFLECVQDMDHENMFWYRQDPGLGLRLIYFSYDVKMKEKGDIPEGYSVSREKKERFSLILESASTNQTSMYLCASSSTGGGQPQHFGDGTRLSIL.

The V gene is TRBV20-1, the J gene TRBJ2-3; weak D call: TRBD2 (6 bases). Trimming cost V 5 bases and J 1 base, with 16 bases left between them. The CDR3 runs 15 residues. The germline gives CDR1 DFQATT, CDR2 SNEGSKA (reference sequence). The CDR3 sequence: CSAPGAGRGTDTQYF. The CDR3, as DNA: TGCAGTGCTCCTGGGGCGGGACGAGGCACAGATACGCAGTATTTT.

Only a few counts were recorded for this clonotype. The chain combines TRBV7-2 with TRBJ2-1, with a tentative D call TRBD2 (6 bases). The germline V gene has CDR1 SGHTA and CDR2 FQGNSA. V dropped 5 bases and J dropped 8 bases, with 10 bases sitting between them. This CDR3 comprises 12 residues. CDR3 DNA: TGTGCCAGCAGCCGCCGGGACTATGAGCAGTTCTTC. This gives the protein CASSRRDYEQFF. Combining the CDR3 with reference TRBV7-2 and TRBJ2-1 gives the whole variable domain GAGVSQSPSNKVTEKGKDVELRCDPISGHTALYWYRQSLGQGLEFLIYFQGNSAPDKSGLPSDRFSAERTGGSVSTLTIQRTQQEDSAVYLCASSRRDYEQFFGPGTRLTVL.

This sequence joins TRBV5-4 and TRBJ2-7; D is perhaps TRBD2 (5 bases). Germline CDR1 reads SGHNT; CDR2 reads YYREEE (reference sequence). Trimming cost V 5 bases and J 7 bases, with 22 bases left between them. This CDR3 has 15 residues. CDR3 protein: CASSKDGVTLSEQYF. The CDR3, as DNA: TGTGCCAGCAGTAAGGACGGGGTGACATTATCAGAGCAGTACTTC.

This CDR3 reads CASAPGADTGELFF. The CDR3 DNA is TGTGCCAGCGCCCCGGGCGCGGACACCGGGGAGCTGTTTTTT. The chain links TRBV2 to TRBJ2-2; D unresolved. V lost 8 bases, J lost 3 bases, and 13 bases lay in between. Germline loops: CDR1 SNHLY, CDR2 FYNNEI. The CDR3 consists of 14 residues.

This clonotype has just a few counts. V usage is TRBV20-1 and J usage is TRBJ2-3; 8 bases are shared with TRBD1. In germline, CDR1 is DFQATT, CDR2 SNEGSKA (reference sequence). The junction had 2 bases not matched to a gene; V was cut back by 8 bases and J by 1 base. This CDR3 spans 12 amino acids. CDR3 nucleotides: TGCAGTCAGACAGGGGGCACAGATACGCAGTATTTT. This sequence encodes CSQTGGTDTQYF.

The chain carries TRBV7-9 and TRBJ2-7; no clear D gene. Germline CDR1 SEHNR, CDR2 FQNEAQ (reference sequence). V lost 5 bases to trimming and J lost 0 bases, with 11 bases between them. There are 14 residues in the CDR3. The CDR3 bases are TGTGCCAGCAGCCCTGAGCAGAGCTCCTACGAGCAGTACTTC. Protein product: CASSPEQSSYEQYF.

This chain connects TRBV28 to TRBJ2-2; D is unclear. Germline CDR1 and CDR2: MDHEN and SYDVKM. The germline V and J ends were trimmed by 5 bases and 2 bases, with 12 bases remaining between them. The CDR3 covers 15 residues. CDR3 region: CASSRSGSNTGELFF. For the CDR3, the DNA is TGTGCCAGCAGTCGATCCGGGTCCAACACCGGGGAGCTGTTTTTT.

This clonotype was recorded a few times. The chain is built from TRBV19 and TRBJ1-1; D is possibly TRBD1 (5 bases). There are 13 residues in the CDR3. Between the trimmed V and J ends, which lost 7 bases and 0 bases, there was a span of 9 bases. Germline V gene sequence: CDR1 LNHDA, CDR2 SQIVND (reference sequence). CDR3 region: CASTKGLNTEAFF. For the CDR3, the DNA is TGTGCCAGTACCAAGGGGTTGAACACTGAAGCTTTCTTT.

The chain carries TRBV7-2 and TRBJ2-7, with D possibly being TRBD1 or TRBD2 (5 bases each). Germline V gene data show CDR1 as SGHTA and CDR2 as FQGNSA. The CDR3 has 14 amino acids. V lost 3 bases and J lost 2, with 11 bases in between. This chain's CDR3 is CASSFPGRTYEQYF. The CDR3 DNA reads TGTGCCAGCAGCTTTCCGGGACGGACCTACGAGCAGTACTTC.

In its sample, this clonotype was seen a few times. V usage is TRBV15 and J usage is TRBJ2-3; 8 bases align to TRBD2. Germline CDR1 and CDR2: LNHNV and YYDKDF (reference sequence). J lost 2 bases, V lost 6 bases, and 7 bases had no gene match. The CDR3 is made up of 15 amino acids. The CDR3 DNA follows: TGTGCCACCAGAGGAGCGGGGGCCTACACAGATACGCAGTATTTT. It codes for CATRGAGAYTDTQYF. Supplemented by reference TRBV15 and TRBJ2-3, the full variable domain reads DAMVIQNPRYQVTQFGKPVTLSCSQTLNHNVMYWYQQKSSQAPKLLFHYYDKDFNNEADTPDNFQSRRPNTSFCFLDIRSPGLGDTAMYLCATRGAGAYTDTQYFGPGTRLTVL.

Only a few counts were recorded for this clonotype. The rearrangement joins TRBV15 to TRBJ2-5; possible D gene TRBD1, 6 bases. The CDR3 sequence is 15 residues long. Looked up from germline, CDR1 is LNHNV and CDR2 is YYDKDF (reference sequence). Trimming removed 6 bases at V and 1 base at J, with 15 bases between. The CDR3 nucleotides are TGTGCCACCAGTTCAGGGGCCGGTACCCAAGAGACCCAGTACTTC. Its protein product is CATSSGAGTQETQYF. The entire variable domain, with the rest obtained from reference TRBV15 and TRBJ2-5, is as follows: DAMVIQNPRYQVTQFGKPVTLSCSQTLNHNVMYWYQQKSSQAPKLLFHYYDKDFNNEADTPDNFQSRRPNTSFCFLDIRSPGLGDTAMYLCATSSGAGTQETQYFGPGTRLLVL.

This clonotype was observed a handful of times. The chain carries TRBV19 and TRBJ1-2, with D hard to call. Between the trimmed V and J ends, which lost 6 bases and 3 bases, there was a span of 11 bases. Germline CDR1 reads LNHDA; CDR2 reads SQIVND (reference sequence). This CDR3 has 13 amino acids. In nucleotides, the CDR3 is TGTGCCAGTAGGGGAAGTTTACACTATGGCTACACCTTC. Protein sequence: CASRGSLHYGYTF. The full variable domain, with the rest looked up from reference TRBV19 and TRBJ1-2, is DGGITQSPKYLFRKEGQNVTLSCEQNLNHDAMYWYRQDPGQGLRLIYYSQIVNDFQKGDIAEGYSVSREKKESFPLTVTSAQKNPTAFYLCASRGSLHYGYTFGSGTRLTVV.

The chain recombines TRBV12-3 or TRBV12-4 with TRBJ1-5; TRBD1 matches at 10 bases. J was trimmed by 7 bases and V by 1 base; bases with no gene match: 7. The CDR3 loop spans 16 amino acids. The CDR3 spells CASSLGDRGQEQPQHF. The CDR3, as DNA: TGTGCCAGCAGTTTAGGAGACAGGGGGCAGGAACAGCCCCAGCATTTT.